The entry below gives a single T cell receptor (beta chain) sequence along with its context. This sample was taken from a study of T cell changes during pregnancy in multiple sclerosis. The CDR3 totals 15 residues. Germline V gene data show CDR1 as LNHDA and CDR2 as SQIVND (reference sequence). V shed 2 bases and J shed 4 bases, with 14 bases lying between them. Assay used: immunoSEQ multiplex PCR; TCRdb lists only in-frame clones, some missing. The sample includes 25,000 to 35,000 clones, around 90% of them seen just once. The receptor's source is a female donor in good health, enrolled as a control in a pregnancy study. The chain couples TRBV19 to TRBJ2-5, with a tentative D call TRBD1 (5 bases). The sequenced sample was CD4+ T cells from peripheral blood mononuclear cells, obtained in the second trimester of pregnancy. CDR3 residues: CASSIRLSRGETQYF. In nucleotides, the CDR3 is TGTGCCAGTAGTATAAGGCTTTCAAGGGGAGAGACCCAGTACTTC.